The 18 T cell receptor beta chains below come from one sample, sequenced in a study of memory CD4+ T cells and cytomegalovirus serostatus. The repertoire was sequenced with immunoSEQ multiplex PCR; TCRdb's copy has only in-frame clones and lacks some. The sample lists tens of thousands of clones, approximately 81% seen once, with just under 0.5% in the top ten. Single viable CD3+CD4+CD8-CD45RO+ cells were sorted as the memory CD4+ T cells. The source material was memory CD4+ T cells from blood. These receptors originate from an adult in good health and CMV-seronegative. Some clones in this sample may be carry-over from other donors' samples.

This chain uses TRBV11-2 with TRBJ2-7; TRBD1 agrees at 7 bases. CDR1 is SGHAT and CDR2 is FQNNGV in the germline V gene. The CDR3 covers 14 residues. V shed 1 base, J shed 2 bases, and the junction held 2 bases outside the gene matches. The CDR3 DNA reads TGTGCCAGCAGCTTAGTTGGGACAGCCTACGAGCAGTACTTC. Translating gives CASSLVGTAYEQYF.

The V call is TRBV6-1, the J call TRBJ2-2; 14 bases fit TRBD2. Germline V gene sequence: CDR1 MNHNS, CDR2 SASEGT. The ends lost 3 bases at V and 7 bases at J; junction bases unmatched: 10. CDR3 size: 18 residues. The CDR3 region is CASSERLAGGQGSGELFF. The CDR3 DNA reads TGTGCCAGCAGTGAGAGACTAGCGGGAGGGCAAGGAAGCGGGGAGCTGTTTTTT.

This clone has just a few counts. V and J are TRBV9 and TRBJ2-1; 12 bases are shared with TRBD2. Germline V lookup: CDR1 SGDLS, CDR2 YYNGEE. With 3 bases clipped from V and 7 bases from J, the junction kept 8 bases outside the gene matches. The CDR3 contains 16 residues. DNA of the CDR3: TGTGCCAGCAGCGCCCGAGCTAGCGGGAGGGATAATGAGCAGTTCTTC. Its translation is CASSARASGRDNEQFF.

This rearrangement joins TRBV7-9 to TRBJ2-3; D possibly uses TRBD1 or TRBD2 (5 bases each). Looked up from germline, CDR1 is SEHNR and CDR2 is FQNEAQ (reference sequence). The ends were cut back, 0 bases at V and 4 bases at J, with 14 bases in the middle. This CDR3 contains 16 residues. The CDR3 coding sequence is TGTGCCAGCAGCTTAGCGGGAGAGGGGTCGGCAGATACGCAGTATTTT. Protein product: CASSLAGEGSADTQYF.

This chain links TRBV28 with TRBJ2-4; 7 bases match TRBD2. CDR3 size: 15 residues. Germline values: CDR1 MDHEN, CDR2 SYDVKM. The ends lost 5 bases at V and 0 bases at J; junction bases unmatched: 4. CDR3 in amino acids: CASSGRGVAKNIQYF. In nucleotides, the CDR3 is TGTGCCAGCAGTGGTCGGGGGGTAGCCAAAAACATTCAGTACTTC.

This clone has just one count. V usage is TRBV28 and J usage is TRBJ1-2; TRBD1 is a possible D gene (5 bases). The V end was cut by 6 bases, the J end by 1 base, with 12 bases between. CDR1 and CDR2 (germline): MDHEN, SYDVKM. The CDR3 covers 14 residues. The CDR3 sequence: CASRTDSYNYGYTF. DNA for the CDR3: TGTGCCAGCAGGACCGACAGCTATAACTATGGCTACACCTTC.

The CDR3 is CASSLWGNTQYF. In DNA, the CDR3 is TGTGCCAGCAGCCTTTGGGGGAATACGCAGTATTTT. The chain has TRBV28 and TRBJ2-3; TRBD1 or TRBD2 may be the D gene (5 bases each). The germline CDR1 and CDR2 sequences are MDHEN and SYDVKM. The CDR3 has 12 residues. V lost 6 bases and J 7 bases, leaving 11 bases between the germline ends. Based on the CDR3 plus reference TRBV28 and TRBJ2-3, the full variable domain is DVKVTQSSRYLVKRTGEKVFLECVQDMDHENMFWYRQDPGLGLRLIYFSYDVKMKEKGDIPEGYSVSREKKERFSLILESASTNQTSMYLCASSLWGNTQYFGPGTRLTVL.

This rearrangement joins TRBV30 to TRBJ1-2; the match to TRBD1 covers 7 bases. V shed 2 bases and J 6 bases; nucleotides not matched to a gene: 12. The CDR3 is 15 amino acids. Germline-derived CDR1 and CDR2 are GTSNPN and SVGIG (reference sequence). The CDR3: CAWSHNRGGGDGYTF. CDR3 in DNA: TGTGCCTGGAGTCACAACAGGGGAGGAGGAGATGGCTACACCTTC.

This rearrangement joins TRBV11-2 to TRBJ1-1; TRBD1 is a possible D gene (5 bases). The CDR3 has 13 residues. Per germline, CDR1 SGHAT and CDR2 FQNNGV. V lost 0 bases, J lost 12 bases, and 14 bases lay in between. For the CDR3, the DNA is TGTGCCAGCAGCTTAGACAGGGCCCTTCGGACTTTCTTT. Its translation is CASSLDRALRTFF.

The genes are TRBV28 and TRBJ1-5; 7 bases match TRBD1. The CDR3 has 16 residues. Germline V gene data show CDR1 as MDHEN and CDR2 as SYDVKM. V lost 6 bases and J lost 6; bases outside the gene matches: 14. CDR3 protein: CASRPGTVRWGQPQHF. CDR3 nucleotides: TGTGCCAGCAGACCTGGGACAGTGCGATGGGGTCAGCCCCAGCATTTT.

The rearrangement links TRBV27 to TRBJ2-1; 8 bases match TRBD2. The ends lost 4 bases at V and 8 bases at J; junction bases unmatched: 13. CDR1 is MNHEY, CDR2 SMNVEV, per germline (reference sequence). The CDR3 spans 16 residues. CDR3 sequence (DNA): TGTGCCAGCAGTTCTGGGGTCGGACGGACTAGCCATGAGCAGTTCTTC. Protein sequence: CASSSGVGRTSHEQFF.

CDR3 sequence reads: CATLPPTTALYEQYF. CDR3 bases: TGTGCCACCCTCCCTCCGACGACGGCCCTCTACGAGCAGTACTTC. The chain has TRBV28 and TRBJ2-7, with no clear D. The V and J ends lost 10 bases and 3 bases respectively, with 22 bases between them. CDR3 size: 15 residues. Germline CDR1 MDHEN, CDR2 SYDVKM.

The chain uses TRBV6-1 and TRBJ2-2; D call uncertain. Trimming stripped 5 bases from V and 4 bases from J, with 5 bases between. CDR1 and CDR2 from the germline V gene are MNHNS and SASEGT. CDR3 size: 12 residues. Here the CDR3 reads CASSHSTGELFF. For the CDR3, the DNA is TGTGCCAGCAGTCACAGCACCGGGGAGCTGTTTTTT.

This clone was recorded a few times. The chain carries TRBV9 and TRBJ2-3; 10 nucleotides align to TRBD1. CDR3 length: 15 amino acids. Trimming took 3 bases from V and 3 from J; bases not matched to a gene: 4. Looked up from germline, CDR1 is SGDLS and CDR2 is YYNGEE. This CDR3 is CASSADRGPTDTQYF. CDR3 DNA: TGTGCCAGCAGCGCTGACAGGGGGCCTACAGATACGCAGTATTTT.

This chain joins TRBV28 and TRBJ1-4; D possibly corresponds to TRBD1 (5 bases). The CDR3 is 15 amino acids. Germline assignment: CDR1 MDHEN and CDR2 SYDVKM. V was trimmed by 3 bases and J by 7 bases, leaving 15 bases between them. For the CDR3, the DNA is TGTGCCAGCAGTTTGGGGGGGACTAGGGGTGAAAAACTGTTTTTT. This codes for CASSLGGTRGEKLFF. The full variable domain, its missing parts supplied by reference TRBV28 and TRBJ1-4, is DVKVTQSSRYLVKRTGEKVFLECVQDMDHENMFWYRQDPGLGLRLIYFSYDVKMKEKGDIPEGYSVSREKKERFSLILESASTNQTSMYLCASSLGGTRGEKLFFGSGTQLSVL.

The genes are TRBV2 and TRBJ1-5; D uncertain. The CDR3 runs 15 residues. The ends were cut back, 4 bases at V and 2 bases at J, with 12 bases in the middle. The germline gives CDR1 SNHLY, CDR2 FYNNEI. The CDR3 DNA sequence: TGTGCCAGCAGTGCAGAGGGCCATGGCAATCAGCCCCAGCATTTT. Residues: CASSAEGHGNQPQHF.

DNA of the CDR3: TGTGCCAGCAGTCTGGGGGGCGCGCGGACCGGGGAGCTGTTTTTT. Protein product: CASSLGGARTGELFF. The genes are TRBV28 and TRBJ2-2; perhaps D is TRBD1 or TRBD2 (6 bases each). The V and J ends lost 5 bases and 5 bases respectively, with 15 bases between them. The germline CDR1 and CDR2 sequences are MDHEN and SYDVKM. This CDR3 region has 15 residues.

The DNA of the CDR3 is TGTGCCAGCAGCTTAGCCGGGAGCCCTAACAATGAGCAGTTCTTC. It is translated as CASSLAGSPNNEQFF. This sequence joins TRBV11-2 and TRBJ2-1; D is possibly TRBD2 (6 bases). The CDR3 totals 15 residues. CDR1 SGHAT and CDR2 FQNNGV come from the germline V gene. V was pared by 1 base and J by 5 bases, with 12 bases between.